Shown below are 14 T cell receptor beta chains from a single sample sequenced in a study of pediatric ulcerative colitis. Assay used: immunoSEQ multiplex PCR; TCRdb lists only in-frame clones, some missing. The sample carries about 64,000 clones, 85% to 90% recorded once. Sequenced input: blood. The source is a boy younger than 18 with severe ulcerative colitis.

The rearrangement joins TRBV7-8 to TRBJ2-7; D might be TRBD1 (5 bases). Per the germline V gene, CDR1 is SGHVS and CDR2 is FQNEAQ. Trimming pared 3 bases from V and 3 bases from J, leaving 9 bases between. The CDR3 extends over 13 amino acids. In nucleotides, the CDR3 is TGTGCCAGCAGCTTCGGCAGGGACTACGAGCAGTACTTC. Amino acids: CASSFGRDYEQYF.

The chain has TRBV2 and TRBJ2-3; D is perhaps TRBD1 (6 bases). This CDR3 region has 14 residues. The germline V gene encodes CDR1 SNHLY and CDR2 FYNNEI. The germline V and J ends were trimmed by 8 bases and 2 bases, with 14 bases remaining between them. For the CDR3, the DNA is TGTGCCAGCTTTGTGACAGGAACCACAGATACGCAGTATTTT. Its protein is CASFVTGTTDTQYF. The full variable domain, in which reference TRBV2 and TRBJ2-3 provide the parts outside the CDR3, is EPEVTQTPSHQVTQMGQEVILRCVPISNHLYFYWYRQILGQKVEFLVSFYNNEISEKSEIFDDQFSVERPDGSNFTLKIRSTKLEDSAMYFCASFVTGTTDTQYFGPGTRLTVL.

This clone was counted a few times. This rearrangement joins TRBV27 to TRBJ2-3, with D possibly being TRBD2 (5 bases). V was pared by 2 bases and J by 1 base, with 7 bases between. Germline lookup yields CDR1 MNHEY and CDR2 SMNVEV (reference sequence). CDR3 length: 14 amino acids. The chain's CDR3 is CASSLGRGTDTQYF. CDR3 nucleotide sequence: TGTGCCAGCAGTTTAGGGCGGGGCACAGATACGCAGTATTTT.

This clone has just one count. The genes are TRBV19 and TRBJ2-7; D gene ambiguous. Germline V gene lookup returns CDR1 LNHDA and CDR2 SQIVND (reference sequence). The CDR3 contains 12 residues. V lost 5 bases and J lost 2, with 7 bases in between. The CDR3 bases are TGTGCCAGTAGTGAAGCTCCCTACGAGCAGTACTTC. Its protein product is CASSEAPYEQYF.

This clone has a single count. The V gene is TRBV29-1, the J gene TRBJ1-1; tentative D call: TRBD1 (5 bases). Trimming removed 4 bases from V and 8 bases from J, with 17 bases in between. The germline CDR1 and CDR2 sequences are SQVTM and ANQGSEA. CDR3 length equals 13 residues. As DNA, the CDR3 is TGCAGCGTTGTCTCGGCAGGGTTATCAGAAGCTTTCTTT. This codes for CSVVSAGLSEAFF.

The chain couples TRBV2 to TRBJ2-5, with TRBD1 identical over 9 bases. J was trimmed by 5 bases and V by 4 bases; bases with no gene match: 8. Germline CDR1 is SNHLY and CDR2 is FYNNEI. The CDR3 extends over 15 amino acids. The CDR3 protein is CASSGEGQGTETQYF. The CDR3 nucleotides read TGTGCCAGCAGTGGGGAGGGACAGGGAACCGAGACCCAGTACTTC.

This clone was detected only once. This chain connects TRBV5-1 to TRBJ1-2; no firm D call. Between the trimmed V and J ends, which lost 3 bases and 4 bases, there was a span of 7 bases. Germline CDR1 is SGHRS and CDR2 is YFSETQ. The CDR3 consists of 12 residues. CDR3 residues: CASSYSSYGYTF. The DNA of the CDR3 is TGCGCCAGCAGCTACAGTAGCTATGGCTACACCTTC.

J is TRBJ2-3 and V is TRBV14, with 8 bases matching TRBD2. Germline trimming cut 4 bases from V and 2 bases from J; bases unmatched to any gene: 5. In germline, CDR1 is SGHDN, CDR2 FVKESK. CDR3 length equals 15 residues. CDR3 sequence reads: CASSPGTRITDTQYF. The CDR3 region has the DNA TGTGCCAGCAGCCCCGGGACTAGGATCACAGATACGCAGTATTTT.

The rearrangement joins TRBV4-2 to TRBJ2-7; maybe TRBD2 (6 bases). Trimming removed 1 base from V and 2 bases from J, with 12 bases in between. This CDR3 spans 15 amino acids. Germline V lookup: CDR1 LGHNA, CDR2 YNFKEQ. CDR3 sequence: CASSQVKAGPYEQYF. The DNA of the CDR3 is TGTGCCAGCAGCCAAGTCAAAGCGGGTCCCTACGAGCAGTACTTC.

The table lists this clone with a count of one. The chain carries TRBV7-9 and TRBJ2-1, with D maybe TRBD1 (6 bases). CDR1 and CDR2 from the germline V gene are SEHNR and FQNEAQ (reference sequence). Trimming shortened V by 3 bases and J by 9 bases, and 12 bases separated the two germline ends. The CDR3 runs to 13 residues. The CDR3: CASSLGAQGEQFF. The DNA of the CDR3 is TGTGCCAGCAGCTTGGGGGCGCAGGGTGAGCAGTTCTTC.

In DNA, the CDR3 is TGCGCCAGCAGCGGGGGGCAAGGGCAAGAGACCCAGTACTTC. Translated, it gives CASSGGQGQETQYF. The chain carries TRBV5-1 and TRBJ2-5; D possibly matches TRBD1 or TRBD2 (6 bases each). Trimming shortened V by 4 bases and J by 2 bases, and 12 bases separated the two germline ends. Per germline, CDR1 SGHRS and CDR2 YFSETQ. The CDR3 loop spans 14 amino acids.

The chain has TRBV30 and TRBJ2-1; TRBD1 matches at 11 bases. Germline-derived CDR1 and CDR2 are GTSNPN and SVGIG (reference sequence). After removal of 1 base from V and 4 bases from J, the junction contained 3 bases not matched to a gene. The CDR3 is made up of 15 amino acids. The CDR3 bases are TGTGCCTGGAGTGCAGGACAGGGGGCTTACAATGAGCAGTTCTTC. This gives the protein CAWSAGQGAYNEQFF.

The rearrangement joins TRBV4-1 to TRBJ2-1, with D possibly TRBD2 on 6 matching bases. CDR3 size: 17 residues. V was pared by 1 base and J by 5 bases, with 18 bases between. CDR1 is MGHRA and CDR2 is YSYEKL in the germline V gene. The CDR3 DNA sequence: TGCGCCAGCAGCCAAGCCGTGGTCTCTAGCGCGGACAATGAGCAGTTCTTC. Its protein is CASSQAVVSSADNEQFF.

This clone showed up just a few times. The V gene is TRBV7-2, the J gene TRBJ1-1; the D is unclear. Germline loops: CDR1 SGHTA, CDR2 FQGNSA. With 2 bases removed from V and 4 bases from J, the gap between germline ends came to 14 bases. This CDR3 comprises 15 residues. The CDR3 DNA reads as TGTGCCAGCAGCTTAAACCCGCCGTGGGGCACTGAAGCTTTCTTT. As protein: CASSLNPPWGTEAFF.